The present T cell receptor (beta chain) was sequenced within a study of CD8+ T cells in alopecia areata (dated 2018 in TCRdb). About the full investigation: The treated patients, all with moderate-to-severe alopecia areata, were enrolled in an open-label pilot trial of oral tofacitinib given at 5 to 10 mg twice daily. RNA came from the PAXgene miRNA kit for fixed scalp, the miRNeasy kit for PBMCs, and the RNeasy kit for mouse skin. To study T cell clonal expansion in alopecia areata, the researchers applied high-throughput TCRbeta sequencing to both the C3H/HeJ mouse model and human patients. TCRbeta CDR3 regions were amplified by immunoSEQ multiplex PCR with 35 Vbeta forward and 13 Jbeta reverse primers. Patients stayed on tofacitinib for 6 to 18 months and then had 6 months of follow-up off drug so that delayed response and recurrence could be assessed. Patients on tofacitinib were biopsied at baseline and after 4 and 24 weeks of treatment, and several of the patients also had a later scalp biopsy. In humans, TCRbeta sequencing was performed on scalp tissue and on sorted CD4+ and CD8+ peripheral blood T cells from healthy controls and from patients with patchy or totalis/universalis alopecia areata. The SALT score, which quantifies the percentage of affected scalp surface area, was used to measure disease severity in treated patients. Scalp clonality was compared among normal scalp (n=4), patchy alopecia areata scalp (n=8), and alopecia totalis/universalis scalp (n=8). Points the paper makes about the study in general: Resident alphabeta T cells in normal human skin are also sequenced, complicating scalp TCR repertoire analysis, unlike mouse skin dominated by gammadelta T cells. Compared with normal scalp, lesional scalp had higher clonality and more expanded CD8+ clones, particularly in alopecia totalis/universalis, a pattern that suggests antigenic drive. With tofacitinib, both scalp clonality and the number of expanded CD8+ clones among the top 100 scalp clones went down significantly. During tofacitinib treatment, many expanded lesional clones remained in scalp and blood, and this persistence may partly explain relapse after treatment is stopped. Compared with mice, TCR sequences shared between patients were less clear, possibly partly because of HLA diversity across the patient population. Because the treated cohort was small and included a single nonresponder, larger studies are needed to assess links between baseline CD8+ expansion and response.

Library preparation used the immunoSEQ multiplex PCR assay. RNA was extracted from all samples and reverse transcribed into cDNA as template for TCR sequencing. SuperScript III was used to make first-strand cDNA, primed with a 2:1 mix of oligo-dT and random hexamers. A synthetic immune receptor repertoire was used to assess amplification bias, and residual bias was removed computationally. On the authors' methods: Raw reads were preprocessed for error removal, and CDR3 was defined according to IMGT conventions as running from the conserved cysteine to phenylalanine. Clonality was computed by normalizing Shannon entropy by log2 of the number of productive unique TCRs and subtracting the result from 1. Whether scalp clones were CD4 or CD8 was inferred by matching scalp TCRbeta sequences against CD4 and CD8 repertoires sorted from blood. The source is immuneACCESS, and TCRdb retained only in-frame sequences with V and J called. Part of the clones is not carried over; for the studies checked, unresolved V genes explain less than half of this, and the remainder is unexplained. The V and J calls and clone size were taken over from that table, and D and trimming were inferred from the DNA. Counted in this sample were about 180,000 clones; less than 70% of them appeared once. 11% of the sample comes from the top ten.

Its CDR3 holds 15 amino acids, cysteine through phenylalanine. Just the 45-base CDR3 DNA is kept, in frame starting at base 1. CDR1 LGHNA and CDR2 YSLEER are derived from the germline V gene. The junction shows trimming of 0 bases on V and 7 bases on J, plus 13 bases between the germline ends. This specimen's time point label, per the study, means: around 22 weeks on oral tofacitinib. Reading the label with the study, this specimen's treatment or condition is: oral pan-JAK inhibitor, 5-10 mg twice daily. From alopecia areata patients, peripheral blood was collected along with lesional scalp punch biopsies. PBMCs were isolated by density centrifugation and stained for CD3, CD4 and CD8, and CD4+ and CD8+ T cells were sorted on a FACSAria. With regard to this clone: Its specific antigen is unknown. The sample holds no much larger clone one base away, and base qualities are not on file.

The receptor was derived from a human donor with alopecia areata. The chain links TRBV4-3 with TRBJ2-1; the D segment could be TRBD1, given 5 matching bases. Sequences were derived from CD8+ T cells sorted from blood, sampled at week 24, from a patient treated with tofacitinib. The DNA reads as follows: TGCGCCAGCAGCCAAGATAGGCAGGGAAGGAATGAGCAGTTCTTC. It is translated as CASSQDRQGRNEQFF.